This TCR beta chain was sequenced during a study of Ad26.COV2.S vaccination and SARS-CoV-2 variants. TCRdb keeps only in-frame clones here, not all; method: immunoSEQ multiplex PCR. The sample lists approximately 400,000 clones, just over 90% occurring once. About this clone: Its antigen remains unknown.

General observations from the study: Breadth of non-spike TCRs did not differ between vaccinees and placebo recipients. Breadth and depth estimates from TCRs may understate total T cell responses.

The germline gives CDR1 KGHSH, CDR2 LQKENI. Trimming took off 4 bases at V and 4 bases at J, with 10 bases between the two ends. This CDR3 is built from 13 residues. Sequencing was performed on peripheral blood, taken after recovery from COVID-19. The source of this sequence is a human donor who had recovered from COVID-19. The chain has TRBV18 and TRBJ1-1; unclear D gene. CDR3 nucleotide sequence: TGTGCCAGCTCACTCGTTCCGCTCACTGAAGCTTTCTTT. The encoded protein is CASSLVPLTEAFF. Based on the CDR3 plus reference TRBV18 and TRBJ1-1, the full variable domain is NAGVMQNPRHLVRRRGQEARLRCSPMKGHSHVYWYRQLPEEGLKFMVYLQKENIIDESGMPKERFSAEFPKEGPSILRIQQVVRGDSAAYFCASSLVPLTEAFFGQGTRLTVV.